This note documents a single TCR beta chain sequence. The specificity of this receptor is unknown. No much larger clone exists at a distance of one base, and base qualities are not known. The transplants used related donors with nonmyeloablative bone marrow transplantation, and mixed chimerism in the human trials was transient. Thawed PBMCs were FACS-sorted into unstimulated Tregs (CD4+CD25+CD127-), CD4+ non-Tregs (CD4+CD25-), CD4 cells and CD8 cells. The patients were a few recipients of combined kidney and bone marrow transplants from the ITN036ST trial, and samples were available only for these trial subjects. Healthy control blood was processed to PBMCs with a Ficoll density gradient and then cryopreserved, whereas patient PBMCs were collected both before and after transplant. For TCRbeta CDR3 sequencing, genomic DNA was extracted from sorted cells using the QIAGEN DNeasy Blood and Tissue Kit. Through immunoSEQ, high-throughput TCRbeta CDR3 sequencing was done commercially, including PCR amplification with internal controls and bias correction. For the original study's pipeline: A unique productive TCRbeta sequence was defined by the CDR3 nucleotide sequence when primers matched, and otherwise by the CDR3 amino acid sequence together with the Vbeta and Jbeta genes. To correct for sorting error, sequences found in more than one sorted population at a frequency ratio of 2:1 or less were discarded, and the remaining shared sequences were assigned to the population with the higher frequency. Donor-reactive sequences were defined as at least 5-fold expanded in CFSE-low cells versus unstimulated cells, with frequency of at least 0.01% in CFSE-low cells. Repertoire divergence was quantified by Jensen-Shannon divergence using the top 100 TCRbeta sequences ranked by frequency. When a sample had multiple sequencing runs, each run was corrected for sorting error separately and the runs were then pooled. In its TCRdb copy, this immuneACCESS table keeps in-frame sequences only and misses some clones. Where compared with another copy, unresolved V genes explain less than half of these, and the others have no known cause. That table is the source of V, J and clone size, and D and trimming were worked out from the DNA. In all, the sample holds around 86,000 clones, and more than 85% of those were seen once. The ten largest clones take up 1.5% to 2% of the sample.

The CDR3 runs 14 amino acids, cysteine and phenylalanine included. Only the CDR3 DNA is retained, 42 bases long and in frame from the first base. For this chain, trimming is 4 bases at the V end and 5 bases at the J end, and the number of junction bases without a gene match is 4. CDR1 MNHNS and CDR2 SASEGT were looked up in the germline V gene. The record originates from a study of Tregs in tolerant kidney transplant recipients (dated by TCRdb to 2018 to 2020). Study-level background: The study applied TCRbeta sequencing to find donor-specific regulatory T cells before combined kidney and bone marrow transplantation and then followed those same cells after transplant.

What the research found in general, with its limitations: The study was constrained by small patient numbers, and validation of the findings is required in larger populations and under other immunosuppression protocols. Although technical replication error seemed to be minimal, the question of biological reproducibility was not addressed directly. Donor-specific Treg expansion was found to exceed global Treg expansion in tolerant patients, suggesting antigen-driven rather than nonspecific expansion. Expanding Tregs with activated donor B cells appeared to identify the most biologically relevant and donor-specific TCRbeta repertoire. PCR primers changed over time for some patients, so nucleotide-level comparison across those patients' samples was not possible.

This sample comprised CD4+ T cells from blood (PBMCs), obtained 24 months after the transplant. The receptor was isolated from a human patient who received a combined kidney and bone marrow transplant. Some T cells may derive from the graft donor when a transplant has been performed. The sequence is built from TRBV6-1 and TRBJ2-5; 10 bases in the middle match TRBD2. The nucleotide sequence reads as follows: TGTGCCAGCAGTGCGACTAGCGGGTTTGAGACCCAGTACTTC. The resulting protein is CASSATSGFETQYF.